Following are 15 T cell receptor beta chains from one sample sequenced in a study of CD8+ T cells in alopecia areata. The authors extracted RNA and reverse transcribed it into cDNA as the sequencing template. The table came from immunoSEQ multiplex PCR; TCRdb's copy has only in-frame clones and leaves some out. The repertoire holds about 180,000 clones, with roughly 60% as singletons. The sequenced sample was CD4+ T cells sorted from blood, obtained at week 0. These receptors were collected from a human donor with alopecia areata.

This clone was picked up one time. CDR3 sequence reads: CASKWDTLTGELFF. The CDR3 nucleotides are TGTGCCAGCAAATGGGACACCCTCACCGGGGAGCTGTTTTTT. The chain has TRBV2 and TRBJ2-2, with D possibly TRBD1 on 6 matching bases. Germline V CDR1 and CDR2: SNHLY, FYNNEI. There are 14 residues in the CDR3. Deletions cut 7 bases from V and 4 bases from J, with 13 bases between.

This sequence joins TRBV9 and TRBJ1-2, with a possible D match to TRBD1 (6 bases). There are 12 residues in the CDR3. The V gene lost 4 bases and the J gene lost 7 bases, with 11 bases spanning the gap. Germline CDR1 and CDR2: SGDLS and YYNGEE. The CDR3 bases are TGTGCCAGCAGCTCCACAGGGTTTGGCTACACCTTC. Translated: CASSSTGFGYTF.

The chain combines TRBV7-9 with TRBJ2-7, with D unclear. Germline V gives CDR1 SEHNR, CDR2 FQNEAQ (reference sequence). The V end was cut by 1 base, the J end by 6 bases, with 7 bases between. This CDR3 region has 12 residues. DNA of the CDR3: TGTGCCAGCAGCTTAGAACAGCTCGAGCAGTACTTC. This translates into CASSLEQLEQYF.

This chain joins TRBV29-1 and TRBJ2-3; D not resolved. CDR3 length: 14 residues. Per the germline V gene, CDR1 is SQVTM and CDR2 is ANQGSEA. The V end lost 3 bases, the J end lost 1 base, and 11 bases lay between the germline ends. The DNA for the CDR3 is TGCAGCGTTGAGACTTTCTCAGGCACAGATACGCAGTATTTT. Amino acid sequence: CSVETFSGTDTQYF.

The chain joins TRBV7-9 to TRBJ1-2; no firm D call. The germline gives CDR1 SEHNR, CDR2 FQNEAQ (reference sequence). V lost 2 bases and J 5 bases, leaving 15 bases between the germline ends. The CDR3 has 15 amino acids. CDR3 in amino acids: CASSLNSALGYGYTF. CDR3 bases: TGTGCCAGCAGCTTAAATTCCGCTTTGGGGTATGGCTACACCTTC. Based on the CDR3 plus reference TRBV7-9 and TRBJ1-2, the full variable domain is DTGVSQNPRHKITKRGQNVTFRCDPISEHNRLYWYRQTLGQGPEFLTYFQNEAQLEKSRLLSDRFSAERPKGSFSTLEIQRTEQGDSAMYLCASSLNSALGYGYTFGSGTRLTVV.

J is TRBJ1-1 and V is TRBV12-5; 7 bases line up with TRBD1. J was trimmed by 4 bases and V by 0 bases; bases with no gene match: 2. The V gene's germline CDR1 is LGHNT and CDR2 FRNRAP. The length of the CDR3 is 14 residues. Here the CDR3 reads CASGLVQGTTEAFF. The CDR3 DNA follows: TGTGCTAGTGGTTTGGTACAGGGGACCACTGAAGCTTTCTTT.

The chain joins TRBV4-1 to TRBJ2-7, with D possibly being TRBD1 or TRBD2 (5 bases each). The CDR3 has 14 residues. The V gene lost 3 bases and the J gene lost 5 bases, with 14 bases spanning the gap. Germline loops: CDR1 MGHRA, CDR2 YSYEKL. CDR3 residues: CASSHGRGPDEQYF. CDR3 nucleotide sequence: TGCGCCAGCAGCCACGGACGGGGACCTGACGAGCAGTACTTC.

V usage is TRBV10-1 and J usage is TRBJ1-5; possibly TRBD1 for D (6 bases). V was pared by 8 bases and J by 3 bases, with 11 bases between. CDR3 length: 13 amino acids. Germline-derived CDR1 and CDR2 are WNHNN and SYGVQD (reference sequence). CDR3 bases: TGCGCCAGCTCAACAGGGAACAATCAGCCCCAGCATTTT. It encodes CASSTGNNQPQHF.

This clone was recorded a few times. The same CDR3 also results from other DNA sequences found in this sample. The chain employs TRBV7-2 and TRBJ2-7; D not certain. Trimming shortened V by 1 base and J by 4 bases, and 8 bases separated the two germline ends. Germline loops: CDR1 SGHTA, CDR2 FQGNSA. This CDR3 is 13 amino acids long. The CDR3 spells CASSLEATYEQYF. CDR3 DNA: TGTGCCAGCAGCTTAGAGGCGACGTACGAGCAGTACTTC.

The genes are TRBV15 and TRBJ2-2; D not resolved. Trimming removed 0 bases from V and 5 bases from J, with 10 bases in between. The CDR3 runs to 15 residues. Germline CDR1 and CDR2: LNHNV and YYDKDF (reference sequence). The CDR3 spells CATSRDRWVTGELFF. CDR3 sequence (DNA): TGTGCCACCAGCAGAGATCGTTGGGTAACCGGGGAGCTGTTTTTT.

The gene calls are TRBV7-2 and TRBJ1-6; D possibly corresponds to TRBD1 (5 bases). Germline V gene sequence: CDR1 SGHTA, CDR2 FQGNSA. The CDR3 runs 18 residues. Trimming took 5 bases from V and 7 from J, leaving 24 bases between them. The CDR3 nucleotides are TGTGCCAGCAGCCCATCCCAGGGATGGGGGGTTAAAAATTCACCCCTCCACTTT. This sequence encodes CASSPSQGWGVKNSPLHF.

The chain has TRBV25-1 and TRBJ1-6, with 8 bases lining up with TRBD1. Germline V gives CDR1 MGHDK, CDR2 SYGVNS. V lost 6 bases, J lost 6 bases, and 7 bases stayed unmatched. The CDR3 is 15 residues long. As DNA, the CDR3 is TGTGCCAGCAGGCCCACAGGGGGAGGTAATTCACCCCTCCACTTT. Its protein product is CASRPTGGGNSPLHF.

The chain combines TRBV29-1 with TRBJ2-3; D not resolved. V shed 7 bases and J shed 1 base, with 15 bases lying between them. CDR1 is SQVTM, CDR2 ANQGSEA, per germline. The CDR3 spans 14 residues. CDR3 sequence (DNA): TGCAGCGCTGGTGGGAATCTGGGCACAGATACGCAGTATTTT. Translation gives CSAGGNLGTDTQYF.

The V and J genes are TRBV30 and TRBJ2-5; D is perhaps TRBD1 (5 bases). Germline V gene sequence: CDR1 GTSNPN, CDR2 SVGIG (reference sequence). V lost 0 bases to trimming and J lost 3 bases, with 5 bases between them. This CDR3 comprises 12 residues. Here the CDR3 DNA reads TGTGCCTGGAGTGTACAGGAAGAGACCCAGTACTTC. Translated: CAWSVQEETQYF.

J is TRBJ1-1 and V is TRBV23-1, with D possibly TRBD1 on 5 matching bases. TRBV23-1 falls under the ORF class, with uncertain function. The CDR3 is 14 amino acids. Trimming removed 3 bases from V and 1 base from J, with 9 bases in between. Written as DNA, the CDR3 is TGCGCCAGCAGTCACGGGGCTCCGAACACTGAAGCTTTCTTT. Encoded protein: CASSHGAPNTEAFF.